These T cell receptor beta chains were read from a single sample in a study of cytomegalovirus exposure and HLA in healthy donors. TCRdb's table, derived via immunoSEQ multiplex PCR, lists solely in-frame clones and lacks some. The sample shows nearly 200,000 clones, about 87% of them seen only once. Sequencing was done on a sample of PBMCs. The receptors stem from a man aged 25-45 years in good health and CMV-seronegative. Both conserved end residues are part of each CDR3. Each record gives: V gene, clone size, D gene, J gene, CDR3 DNA, CDR3 protein. A D gene is named only where the DNA matches it firmly. Rows give clone size only sometimes, using once, few, many, or a class for an expanded clone.

>TRBV7-2|NA|TRBD2|TRBJ2-3
TGTGCCAGCAGCCGAATTAGCGGGGCGAGCACAGATACGCAGTATTTT
CASSRISGASTDTQYF
>TRBV19|once|NA|TRBJ1-5
TGTGCCAGTAGTATTGGACAAGTCAATCAGCCCCAGCATTTT
CASSIGQVNQPQHF
>TRBV7-9|NA|NA|TRBJ1-3
TGTGCCAGCGTTGGGCAGAGCTCTGGAAACACCATATATTTT
CASVGQSSGNTIYF
>TRBV7-9|NA|TRBD1|TRBJ1-1
TGTGCCAGCAGCTCGGGACAGGGGCTCGACACTGAAGCTTTCTTT
CASSSGQGLDTEAFF
>TRBV7-6|NA|TRBD1|TRBJ2-7
TGTGCCAGCAGCCCCCGGGACAGCTCCTACGAGCAGTACTTC
CASSPRDSSYEQYF
>TRBV27|NA|NA|TRBJ1-1
TGTGCCAGCAGTCTCTCCCGCGGCCCTGAAGCTTTCTTT
CASSLSRGPEAFF
>TRBV27|NA|NA|TRBJ2-1
TGTGCCAGCAATCAGGGGTATGAGCAGTTCTTC
CASNQGYEQFF
>TRBV30|NA|TRBD2|TRBJ2-3
TGTGCCGGCACACTAGCGGGAGATACAGATACGCAGTATTTT
CAGTLAGDTDTQYF
>TRBV4-2|NA|TRBD1|TRBJ2-7
TGTGCCAGCAGCCAAATGGGGACAGCTTACGAGCAGTACTTC
CASSQMGTAYEQYF
>TRBV28|NA|TRBD2|TRBJ2-7
TGTGCCAGCAGTTTTGGAAGCGGGGGAAACGACGAGCAGTACTTC
CASSFGSGGNDEQYF
>TRBV19|NA|NA|TRBJ2-7
TGTGCCAGTAGGGGAGTACGGGACGAGCAGTACTTC
CASRGVRDEQYF
>TRBV20-1|few|NA|TRBJ1-3
TGCAGTGCTAGAGATCTACGAGTCGTATATTTT
CSARDLRVVYF
>TRBV7-2|NA|NA|TRBJ1-6
TGTGCCAGCAGCTTGCAGGGATCCAATTCACCCCTCCACTTT
CASSLQGSNSPLHF
>TRBV10-3|NA|TRBD1|TRBJ2-3
TGTGCCATCAGCTTAACAGGGGGCAACGGGGCAGATACGCAGTATTTT
CAISLTGGNGADTQYF
>TRBV10-3|NA|NA|TRBJ2-7
TGTGCCATCAGTGAGTCCCCTGAGAGTTACTCCTACGAGCAGTACTTC
CAISESPESYSYEQYF
>TRBV5-1|NA|TRBD1|TRBJ1-2
TGCGCCAGCAGCAACGGGACAGGGCTTTATGGCTACACCTTC
CASSNGTGLYGYTF
>TRBV6-5|NA|TRBD2|TRBJ2-1
TGTGCCAGCAGCGGGGGTGCGGGGGGCTACAATGAGCAGTTCTTC
CASSGGAGGYNEQFF
>TRBV19|NA|TRBD1|TRBJ2-5
TGTGCCAGTAGTATTTTGGGGACGGGCAGGGGGCAGGGAGAGACCCAGTACTTC
CASSILGTGRGQGETQYF
>TRBV7-9|NA|NA|TRBJ1-2
TGTGCCAGCAGCTTAGCCGAATCGGACAGCTATGGCTACACCTTC
CASSLAESDSYGYTF
>TRBV6-5|NA|NA|TRBJ1-4
TGTGCCAGCAGTTACTCGAAAGGCGGGAAACTGTTTTTT
CASSYSKGGKLFF
>TRBV5-4|NA|TRBD1|TRBJ1-2
TGTGCCAGCAGCCGGACAGGGAGTGGCTACACCTTC
CASSRTGSGYTF
>TRBV11-2|NA|NA|TRBJ2-7
TGTGCCAGCGCGGACAGTTCATACGAGCAGTACTTC
CASADSSYEQYF
>TRBV30|NA|NA|TRBJ2-7
TGTGCCTGGAGTAGGAGGACCTACGAGCAGTACTTC
CAWSRRTYEQYF
>TRBV6-5|NA|TRBD1|TRBJ2-2
TGTGCCAGCAGCCGATCAGGGGGCTGGAACGGGGAGCTGTTTTTT
CASSRSGGWNGELFF
>TRBV9|NA|TRBD2|TRBJ2-2
TGTGCCAGCAGCGTAAGCGGGAGCGGGAACACCGGGGAGCTGTTTTTT
CASSVSGSGNTGELFF
>TRBV5-1|NA|TRBD2|TRBJ2-3
TGCGCCAGCAGCTTGGTGGGACCTAGCGGGAGGGCCATCACAGATACGCAGTATTTT
CASSLVGPSGRAITDTQYF
>TRBV7-2|NA|NA|TRBJ1-2
TGTGCCAGCAGCTCTGGAGCTAACTATGGCTACACCTTC
CASSSGANYGYTF
>TRBV28|NA|TRBD1|TRBJ2-1
TGTGCCACCAGACAGGGGGCGGGTCCCCTCCCCTACAATGAGCAGTTCTTC
CATRQGAGPLPYNEQFF
>TRBV9|NA|TRBD1|TRBJ2-7
TGTGCCAGCAGCCCCCGACAGGGCCCCTACGAGCAGTACTTC
CASSPRQGPYEQYF
>TRBV28|NA|NA|TRBJ1-5
TGTGCCAGCAGTTTATGGGCAGACAGGATAAGCAATCAGCCCCAGCATTTT
CASSLWADRISNQPQHF
>TRBV6-5|NA|NA|TRBJ1-2
TGTGCCAGCAGCGAAACGGGAAACTATGGCTACACCTTC
CASSETGNYGYTF
>TRBV9|NA|NA|TRBJ2-7
TGTGCCAGCAGCGTAGTTGCGGGTTCCTACGAGCAGTACTTC
CASSVVAGSYEQYF
>TRBV27|NA|NA|TRBJ2-6
TGTGCCAGCAGCTCGACAGGATCTGGGGCCAACGTCCTGACTTTC
CASSSTGSGANVLTF
>TRBV18|once|TRBD2|TRBJ2-7
TGTGCCAGCTCACCATCGGGACTACCCTACGAGCAGTACTTC
CASSPSGLPYEQYF
>TRBV6-6|NA|TRBD1|TRBJ1-5
TGTGCCAGCAGGGACAGGGTCGGGGATCAGCCCCAGCATTTT
CASRDRVGDQPQHF
>TRBV6-6|NA|NA|TRBJ1-6
TGTGCCAGCAGTTCTCACGTGAGCTCCTATAATTCACCCCTCCACTTT
CASSSHVSSYNSPLHF
>TRBV5-4|NA|NA|TRBJ2-5
TGTGCCAGCAGCTTGGCAGACTTCCAAGAGACCCAGTACTTC
CASSLADFQETQYF
>TRBV15|NA|TRBD1|TRBJ1-1
TGTGCCACCGGGACAGCGAACACTGAAGCTTTCTTT
CATGTANTEAFF
>TRBV6-1|NA|TRBD2|TRBJ2-2
TGTGCCAGCAGTAGCGGGGCCCTTCCCGCCGGGGAGCTGTTTTTT
CASSSGALPAGELFF
>TRBV27|NA|TRBD1|TRBJ2-2
TGTGCCAGCAGTTTTAGGGCAGGGGGCACCGGGGAGCTGTTTTTT
CASSFRAGGTGELFF
>TRBV25-1|NA|TRBD1|TRBJ1-2
TGTGCCAGCAGTACATGGACAGGGGGCGTATATGGCTACACCTTC
CASSTWTGGVYGYTF
>TRBV5-1|NA|NA|TRBJ2-3
TGCGCCAGCAGCTCCGGGACTCCGATTCGGGGAGATACGCAGTATTTT
CASSSGTPIRGDTQYF
>TRBV14|NA|NA|TRBJ2-1
TGTGCCAGCAGTCATTCAGGGAAACAGGGTCAGTTCTTC
CASSHSGKQGQFF
>TRBV7-2|NA|TRBD1|TRBJ2-1
TGTGCCAGCAACTCAGGGGGCCCGTACAATGAGCAGTTCTTC
CASNSGGPYNEQFF
>TRBV2|NA|NA|TRBJ1-6
TGTGCCAGCTATATTCAGGGGTCACCCCTCCACTTT
CASYIQGSPLHF
>TRBV5-1|once|TRBD1|TRBJ1-1
TGCGCCAGCAGCTTGAATTCAGGGGGAGACACTGAAGCTTTCTTT
CASSLNSGGDTEAFF
>TRBV28|NA|NA|TRBJ1-1
TGTGCCAGCAGTTCACCGGGACAGAACACTGAAGCTTTCTTT
CASSSPGQNTEAFF
>TRBV28|NA|TRBD1|TRBJ1-1
TGTGCCAGCAGGCAGGGGGCGGGTGAAGCTTTCTTT
CASRQGAGEAFF
>TRBV5-4|NA|NA|TRBJ2-7
TGTGCCAGCAGCGTAGTCGAAACCCGCTACGAGCAGTACTTC
CASSVVETRYEQYF
>TRBV6-6|NA|NA|TRBJ1-4
TGTGCCAGCAGTTACCCGAGGGCAGAGAATGAAAAACTGTTTTTT
CASSYPRAENEKLFF
>TRBV5-1|NA|TRBD1|TRBJ1-4
TGCGCCAGCAGCCCCGGGACAGATAATGAAAAACTGTTTTTT
CASSPGTDNEKLFF
>TRBV15|NA|TRBD1|TRBJ2-1
TGTGCCACCAGCAGAGATTACCCAACAGGGGCCCCCTCCTACAATGAGCAGTTCTTC
CATSRDYPTGAPSYNEQFF
>TRBV30|NA|NA|TRBJ1-5
TGTGCCTGGAGTTCGGGGAATGACCAGCCCCAGCATTTT
CAWSSGNDQPQHF
>TRBV2|NA|TRBD1|TRBJ1-6
TGTGCCAGCAGCTACCTACCCCCGGGACAGGCCTTCGTACCCCTCCACTTT
CASSYLPPGQAFVPLHF
>TRBV5-3|NA|NA|TRBJ2-2
TGTGCCAGAAGCTGGGAATTTGACACGACTACCTCAAAGAACACCGGGGAGCTGTTTTTT
CARSWEFDTTTSKNTGELFF
>TRBV7-9|few|NA|TRBJ2-7
TGTGCCAGCAGACGACTCGACTACGAGCAGTACTTC
CASRRLDYEQYF